This T cell receptor (beta chain) was observed in a study of vaccination and CD4 T cells after COVID-19. Study details: Convalescent participants consisted of six males and four females, two being Hispanic.

This CDR3 region has 15 residues. The V end lost 3 bases, the J end lost 0 bases, and 8 bases lay between the germline ends. Per the germline V gene, CDR1 is MNHNS and CDR2 is SASEGT. Regarding this clonotype: The antigen is not known.

Researchers used the Oncomine TCR Beta short-read assay to sequence DNA from cultured CD4+ T cells. TCRdb recomputed calls from the PCR reads with MiXCR, one row per CDR3 protein. This sample carries 20,000 to 25,000 distinct CDR3 sequences, about two fifths of them seen once, and the ten largest clones take about a fifth. Treatment here: roughly 11-day PBMC culture with coronavirus spike peptide pools or control peptides (ViraFEST assay). ViraFEST grew antigen-specific T cells using peptide pools, then sequenced TCRs. The genes are TRBV6-1 and TRBJ1-4; D ambiguous. The source of this sequence is a human donor who received a COVID-19 vaccine. Sample: CD4+ T cells from blood, cultured in vitro, taken before SARS-CoV-2 vaccination. Here the CDR3 reads CASSDRGSTNEKLFF. As DNA, the CDR3 is TGTGCCAGCAGTGATCGCGGCTCAACTAATGAAAAACTGTTTTTT.